The T cell receptor beta chain under discussion was sequenced for a study of cytomegalovirus exposure and HLA in healthy donors. Study conclusions and caveats: According to a subsequent analysis, TCR clusters from the first cohort were inclined to appear together in the 120 validation repertoires. Some TCR beta chains (more than 150 of them) were listed as cytomegalovirus-associated. Confirmation was obtained in vitro that a few CMV-associated chains are specific for CMV antigens.

For this clone: Its antigen is still unknown.

CDR1 and CDR2 from the germline V gene are MNHNS and SASEGT. This CDR3 is 15 amino acids long. Trimming removed 7 bases at V and 4 bases at J, with 16 bases between. Generated by immunoSEQ multiplex PCR, the TCRdb table keeps only in-frame clones and is missing some. The sample yields about 130,000 clones, approximately 82% seen once. The clonotype originates from a man in his thirties or forties in good health and CMV-seropositive. Material: PBMCs. The chain combines TRBV6-1 with TRBJ1-4; no definite D call. The CDR3 here is CASTRSDTINEKLFF. The DNA for the CDR3 is TGTGCCAGCACCCGCAGTGACACGATTAATGAAAAACTGTTTTTT.